Described below is a single TCR beta chain sequence and its context. This CDR3 contains 16 residues. Germline V gives CDR1 LNHDA, CDR2 SQIVND (reference sequence). Trimming at V came to 4 bases and at J to 5 bases, leaving 10 bases not matched to a gene. Time point here: blood 4 weeks post-SBRT, at nephrectomy. Treatment meaning: 15 Gy SBRT to primary tumor, nephrectomy 4 weeks later. The data belong to a study of radiation and T cells in renal cell carcinoma. Repertoires were generated with immunoSEQ multiplex PCR, while TCRdb's copy carries only in-frame clones and drops some. This table has around 170,000 clones, roughly nine tenths appearing once.

This clonotype was sampled from a woman between 45 and 60 years old with renal cell carcinoma. The rearrangement links TRBV19 to TRBJ2-3, with 9 bases aligning to TRBD1. The sample here was blood, taken from a patient whose treatment included radiotherapy and nephrectomy. The CDR3 spells CASSTRTGDMGDTQYF. CDR3 bases: TGTGCCAGTAGTACCCGGACAGGGGATATGGGAGATACGCAGTATTTT.